The source of this TCR beta chain is a study of T cell responses to AZD1222 COVID-19 vaccine. The method was immunoSEQ multiplex PCR; TCRdb's version includes in-frame clones alone and lacks a portion of them. The repertoire has about 100,000 clones, approximately 92% of them found once; the top ten carry 8.5% to 10%. Findings and limits, study-wide: Clonal diversity may have been underestimated, and the donors were mostly white British, with more females than males.

This CDR3 contains 15 residues. Comments on this clone: Its specificity is not known.

The rearrangement joins TRBV21-1 to TRBJ1-3. TRBV21-1 is a listed pseudogene. The source was peripheral blood, collected 28 days after the second AZD1222 dose. The TCR comes from an adult who received the AZD1222 COVID-19 vaccine. The CDR3 protein is CASSAPRTSGNTIYF. CDR3 nucleotides: TGTGCCAGCAGCGCGCCGCGTACCTCTGGAAACACCATATATTTT.